This T cell receptor (beta chain) was sequenced during a study of T cell responses to AZD1222 COVID-19 vaccine. Study-wide background: Second-dose groups at about 4 or about 12 weeks were pooled.

Data came from immunoSEQ multiplex PCR; TCRdb stores just in-frame clones and leaves some out. The sample carries some 130,000 clones, approximately 90% recorded once. A remark on this clone: Antigen: not known.

This CDR3 region has 13 residues. V lost 7 bases to trimming and J lost 6 bases, with 11 bases between them. In germline, CDR1 is SGHKS, CDR2 YYEKEE (reference sequence). Findings of the study overall: The reported proportion of spike-specific TCRs targeting unmutated variant regions was nearly half. Sampling captured repertoires only after the peak T cell response. At study baseline, merely roughly 6 AZD1222 recipients were seropositive.

The sequencing used peripheral blood, collected on day 0 of AZD1222 vaccination. J is TRBJ1-6 and V is TRBV5-5; no definite D call. The clonotype comes from an adult in good health. This CDR3 reads CASERSGNSPLHF. The CDR3 region has the DNA TGTGCCAGCGAAAGGTCGGGTAATTCACCCCTCCACTTT.